Below, one TCR beta chain is given with its context. The target antigen is unknown. PCR was run on genomic DNA. Amplification of the beta chain CDR3 used 30 forward and 13 reverse multiplex primers. TCRdb reprocessed the multiplex PCR reads with MiXCR, giving one entry per CDR3 protein. The sample contains some 250,000 distinct CDR3 sequences, 45% to 60% of which appear only once. The data were obtained in a study of type 1 and type 2 diabetes patients. About the research overall: Participants included type 1 and type 2 diabetes patients plus nondiabetic controls. CD4+ or CD8+ T cells were positively selected from PBMCs with microbeads. Study-level findings and limits: Age and gender were not matched between study groups. Highly-expanded CD4+ clones were few in type 2 diabetes, median one, roughly 4% of reads.

Looked up from germline, CDR1 is SGHTS and CDR2 is YDEGEE. This CDR3 spans 13 amino acids. V gave up 1 base and J gave up 7 bases, with 8 bases separating them. The sequence derives from a man between 18 and 29 years old with type 2 diabetes. Sequenced input: peripheral blood mononuclear cells (PBMCs). The gene calls are TRBV5-8 and TRBJ2-2, with a possible D match to TRBD2 (5 bases). This chain's CDR3 is CASSLRGLGELFF. CDR3 bases: TGTGCCAGCAGCTTGCGAGGGCTCGGGGAGCTGTTTTTT.